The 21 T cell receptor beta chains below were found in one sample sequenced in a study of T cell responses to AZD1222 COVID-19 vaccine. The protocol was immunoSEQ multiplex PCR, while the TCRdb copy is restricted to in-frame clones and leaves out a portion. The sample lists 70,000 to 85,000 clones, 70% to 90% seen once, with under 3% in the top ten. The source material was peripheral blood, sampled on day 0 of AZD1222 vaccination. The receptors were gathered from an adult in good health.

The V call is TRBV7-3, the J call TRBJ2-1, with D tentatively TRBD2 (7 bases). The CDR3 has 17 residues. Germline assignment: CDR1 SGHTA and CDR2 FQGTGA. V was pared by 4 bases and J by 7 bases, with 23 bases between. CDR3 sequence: CASSSTGGGRLRNEQFF. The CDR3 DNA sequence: TGTGCCAGCAGCTCAACCGGGGGCGGGAGATTGAGGAATGAGCAGTTCTTC.

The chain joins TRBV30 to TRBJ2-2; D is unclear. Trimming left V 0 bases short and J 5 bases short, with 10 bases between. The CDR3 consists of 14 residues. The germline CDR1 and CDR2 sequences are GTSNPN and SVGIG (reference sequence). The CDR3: CAWSVPQLTGELFF. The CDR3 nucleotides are TGTGCCTGGAGTGTACCTCAGTTAACCGGGGAGCTGTTTTTT.

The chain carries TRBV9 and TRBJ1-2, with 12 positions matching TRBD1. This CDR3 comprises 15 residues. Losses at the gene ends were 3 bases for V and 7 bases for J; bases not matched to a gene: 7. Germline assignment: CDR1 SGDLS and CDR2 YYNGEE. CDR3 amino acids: CASSAQGQGAAGYTF. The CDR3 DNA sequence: TGTGCCAGCAGCGCCCAGGGACAGGGGGCAGCTGGCTACACCTTC.

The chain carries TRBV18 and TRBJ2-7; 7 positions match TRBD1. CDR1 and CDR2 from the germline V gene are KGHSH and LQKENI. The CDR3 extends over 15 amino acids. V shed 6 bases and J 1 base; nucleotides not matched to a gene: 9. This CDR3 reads CASSPRGGNSYEQYF. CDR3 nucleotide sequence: TGTGCCAGCTCCCCTCGAGGGGGCAATTCCTACGAGCAGTACTTC. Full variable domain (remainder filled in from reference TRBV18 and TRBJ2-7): NAGVMQNPRHLVRRRGQEARLRCSPMKGHSHVYWYRQLPEEGLKFMVYLQKENIIDESGMPKERFSAEFPKEGPSILRIQQVVRGDSAAYFCASSPRGGNSYEQYFGPGTRLTVT.

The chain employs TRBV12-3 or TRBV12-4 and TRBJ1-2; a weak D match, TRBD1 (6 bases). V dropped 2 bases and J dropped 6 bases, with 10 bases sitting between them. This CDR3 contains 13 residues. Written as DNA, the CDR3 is TGTGCCAGCAGTTTATCACAGGGACATGGCTACACCTTC. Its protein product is CASSLSQGHGYTF.

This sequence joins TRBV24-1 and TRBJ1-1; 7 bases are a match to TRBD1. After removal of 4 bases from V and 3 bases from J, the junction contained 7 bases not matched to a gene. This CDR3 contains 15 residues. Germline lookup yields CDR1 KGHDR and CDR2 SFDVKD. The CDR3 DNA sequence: TGTGCCACCAGTGAACAGGGGAAGGGGCACACTGAAGCTTTCTTT. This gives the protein CATSEQGKGHTEAFF.

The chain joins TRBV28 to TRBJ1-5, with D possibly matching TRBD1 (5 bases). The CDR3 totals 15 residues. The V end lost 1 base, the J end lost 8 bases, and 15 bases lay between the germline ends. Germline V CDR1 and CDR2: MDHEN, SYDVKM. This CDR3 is CASSLYQEGTEPQHF. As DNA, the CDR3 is TGTGCCAGCAGTTTATACCAAGAGGGGACGGAGCCCCAGCATTTT.

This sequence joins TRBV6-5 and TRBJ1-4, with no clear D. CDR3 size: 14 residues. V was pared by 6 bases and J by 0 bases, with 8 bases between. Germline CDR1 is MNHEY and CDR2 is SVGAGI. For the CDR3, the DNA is TGTGCCAGCAGCCGAGGAGCAACTAATGAAAAACTGTTTTTT. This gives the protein CASSRGATNEKLFF.

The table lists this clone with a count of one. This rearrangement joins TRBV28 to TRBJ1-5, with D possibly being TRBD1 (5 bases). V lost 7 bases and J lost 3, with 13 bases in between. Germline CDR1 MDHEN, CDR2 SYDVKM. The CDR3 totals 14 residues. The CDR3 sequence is CASNPYRPNQPQHF. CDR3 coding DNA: TGTGCCAGCAACCCATACAGGCCCAATCAGCCCCAGCATTTT.

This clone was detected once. The CDR3 loop is CASRTSGIKGETQYF. The DNA of the CDR3 is TGTGCCAGCAGGACTAGCGGGATAAAGGGGGAGACCCAGTACTTC. The rearrangement links TRBV2 to TRBJ2-5; TRBD2 aligns across 11 bases. V was clipped by 6 bases and J by 5 bases; unmatched bases: 8. The CDR3 has 15 residues. CDR1 and CDR2 from the germline V gene are SNHLY and FYNNEI.

The CDR3 DNA reads TGCGCCAGCAGCTTGGGAGGCTTGCTGGACTCCTACGAGCAGTACTTC. As protein: CASSLGGLLDSYEQYF. The chain carries TRBV5-1 and TRBJ2-7; D not resolved. Germline V lookup: CDR1 SGHRS, CDR2 YFSETQ. This CDR3 has 16 amino acids. V was shortened by 0 bases and J by 0 bases, with 13 bases between the two germline ends.

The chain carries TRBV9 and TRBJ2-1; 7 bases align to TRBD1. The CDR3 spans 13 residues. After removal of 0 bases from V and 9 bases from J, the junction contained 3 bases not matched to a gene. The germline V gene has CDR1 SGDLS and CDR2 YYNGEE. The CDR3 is CASSVAGDSEQFF. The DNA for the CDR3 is TGTGCCAGCAGCGTAGCTGGGGACAGTGAGCAGTTCTTC. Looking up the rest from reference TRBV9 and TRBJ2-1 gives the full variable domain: DSGVTQTPKHLITATGQRVTLRCSPRSGDLSVYWYQQSLDQGLQFLIQYYNGEERAKGNILERFSAQQFPDLHSELNLSSLELGDSALYFCASSVAGDSEQFFGPGTRLTVL.

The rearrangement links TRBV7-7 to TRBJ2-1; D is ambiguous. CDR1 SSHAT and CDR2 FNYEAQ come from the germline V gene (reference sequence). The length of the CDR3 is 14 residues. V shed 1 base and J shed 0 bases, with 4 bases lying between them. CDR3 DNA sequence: TGTGCCAGCAGCTTAGGGAGCTCCTACAATGAGCAGTTCTTC. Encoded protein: CASSLGSSYNEQFF.

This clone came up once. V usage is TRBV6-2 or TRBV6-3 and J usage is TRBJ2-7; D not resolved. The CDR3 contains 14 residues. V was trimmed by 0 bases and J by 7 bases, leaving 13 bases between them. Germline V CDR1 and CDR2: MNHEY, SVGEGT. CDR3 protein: CASSYSFTLLEQYF. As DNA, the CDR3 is TGTGCCAGCAGTTACTCCTTCACATTGTTAGAGCAGTACTTC.

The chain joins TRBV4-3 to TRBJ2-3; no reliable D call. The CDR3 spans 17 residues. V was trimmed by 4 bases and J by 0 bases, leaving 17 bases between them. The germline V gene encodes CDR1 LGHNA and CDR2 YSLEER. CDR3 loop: CASSPSWIRPSTDTQYF. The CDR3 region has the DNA TGCGCCAGCAGCCCAAGCTGGATACGCCCTAGCACAGATACGCAGTATTTT.

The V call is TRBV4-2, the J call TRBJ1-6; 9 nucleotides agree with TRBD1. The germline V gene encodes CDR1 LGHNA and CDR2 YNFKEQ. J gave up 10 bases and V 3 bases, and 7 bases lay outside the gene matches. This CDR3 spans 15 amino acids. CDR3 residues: CASSQPGQGGSPLHF. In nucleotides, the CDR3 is TGTGCCAGCAGCCAGCCGGGACAGGGTGGGTCACCCCTCCACTTT.

CDR3 protein: CASSPRTSGRTDTQYF. The CDR3 region has the DNA TGTGCCAGCTCACCCCGGACTAGCGGGAGGACAGATACGCAGTATTTT. This rearrangement joins TRBV18 to TRBJ2-3, with 14 bases that match TRBD2. J was trimmed by 3 bases and V by 3 bases; bases with no gene match: 2. CDR3 length equals 16 residues. The germline V gene has CDR1 KGHSH and CDR2 LQKENI. The variable domain in full, completed from reference TRBV18 and TRBJ2-3, reads NAGVMQNPRHLVRRRGQEARLRCSPMKGHSHVYWYRQLPEEGLKFMVYLQKENIIDESGMPKERFSAEFPKEGPSILRIQQVVRGDSAAYFCASSPRTSGRTDTQYFGPGTRLTVL.

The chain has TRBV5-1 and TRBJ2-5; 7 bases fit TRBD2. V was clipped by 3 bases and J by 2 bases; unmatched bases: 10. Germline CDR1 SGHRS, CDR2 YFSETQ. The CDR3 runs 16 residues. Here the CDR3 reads CASSSQPSGEQETQYF. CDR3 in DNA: TGCGCCAGCAGCTCCCAACCCAGCGGGGAACAAGAGACCCAGTACTTC.

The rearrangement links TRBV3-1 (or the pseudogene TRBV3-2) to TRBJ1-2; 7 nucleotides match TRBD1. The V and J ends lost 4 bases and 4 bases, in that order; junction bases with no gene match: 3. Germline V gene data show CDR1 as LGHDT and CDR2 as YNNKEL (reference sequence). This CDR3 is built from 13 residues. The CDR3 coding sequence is TGTGCCAGCAGCCCCGGGACAGCCTATGGCTACACCTTC. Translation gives CASSPGTAYGYTF.

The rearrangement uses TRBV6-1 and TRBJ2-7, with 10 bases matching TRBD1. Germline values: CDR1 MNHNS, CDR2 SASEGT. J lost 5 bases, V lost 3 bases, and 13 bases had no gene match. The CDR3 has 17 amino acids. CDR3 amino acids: CASSDNPPGQGFDEQYF. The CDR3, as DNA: TGTGCCAGCAGTGATAACCCCCCGGGACAGGGGTTCGACGAGCAGTACTTC.

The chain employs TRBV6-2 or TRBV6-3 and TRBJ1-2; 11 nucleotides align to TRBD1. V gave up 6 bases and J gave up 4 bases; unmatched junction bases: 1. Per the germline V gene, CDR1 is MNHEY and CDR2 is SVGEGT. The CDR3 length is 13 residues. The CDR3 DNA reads TGTGCCAGCAGCGGGACAGGGGGCTATGGCTACACCTTC. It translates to CASSGTGGYGYTF.